This T cell receptor (beta chain) emerged from a study of response to subunit inactivated influenza vaccine. V was trimmed by 0 bases and J by 6 bases, leaving 10 bases between them. The CDR3 runs to 14 residues. Germline V gives CDR1 SGHDT, CDR2 YYEEEE. One entry per CDR3 protein results from TCRdb running MiXCR on the RT-PCR reads. The sample consists of over 650,000 distinct CDR3 sequences, roughly 18% of them appearing once. The V call is TRBV5-6, the J call TRBJ2-1, with D possibly being TRBD2 (5 bases). Material: PBMCs from blood, obtained around 5 days after vaccination. The clonotype was recovered from a man between 50 and 59 years old who received an inactivated influenza vaccine. The chain's CDR3 is CASSLGGQSNEQFF. The CDR3, as DNA: TGTGCCAGCAGCTTGGGAGGGCAGTCCAATGAGCAGTTCTTC.